Listed here is a single T cell receptor beta chain. The antigen this receptor binds is unknown. Per-nucleotide qualities are absent, and no much larger clonotype sits a single base away. This specimen belongs to a study of technical replicates of blood from several donors (dated by TCRdb to 2016 to 2017). V loses 5 bases, J loses 9 bases, and the germline ends lie 23 bases apart. Counted from cysteine to phenylalanine, this CDR3 has 14 amino acids. Only CDR3 DNA remains: 42 bases, in frame from the first base. Via the germline V gene, CDR1 is SQVTM and CDR2 ANQGSEA. Library generation was performed with the immunoSEQ multiplex PCR assay. This is the immuneACCESS table as TCRdb keeps it, with only in-frame sequences that have V and J called. A part of the clones is gone; compared with another copy, unresolved V genes explain less than half, and the rest is unexplained. This sample comprises about 81,000 clones, 90% to 98% of them detected only once. Together, the top ten hold 0.2% of the sample.

The chain was built from TRBV29-1 and TRBJ2-7, with a tentative D gene TRBD2 over 6 matching bases. The sequencing sample was made of T cells isolated from PBMCs. The sequence was collected from a human donor in good health. The sequenced DNA: TGCAGCGTTTTAGGGCGGGACCGTCGCGATGGGCAGTACTTC. Its translation is CSVLGRDRRDGQYF.